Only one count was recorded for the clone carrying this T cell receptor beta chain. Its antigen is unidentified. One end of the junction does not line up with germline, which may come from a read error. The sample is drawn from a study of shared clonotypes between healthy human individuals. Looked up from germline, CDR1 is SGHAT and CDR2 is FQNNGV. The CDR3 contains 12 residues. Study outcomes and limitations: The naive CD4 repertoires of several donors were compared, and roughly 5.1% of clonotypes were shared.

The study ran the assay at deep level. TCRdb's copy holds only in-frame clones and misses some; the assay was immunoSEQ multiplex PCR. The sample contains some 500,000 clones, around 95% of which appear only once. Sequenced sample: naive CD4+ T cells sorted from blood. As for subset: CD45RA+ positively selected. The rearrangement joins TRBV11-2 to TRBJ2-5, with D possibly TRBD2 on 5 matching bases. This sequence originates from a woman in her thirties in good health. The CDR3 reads CASSLGAGEGDF. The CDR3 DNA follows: TGTGCCAGCAGCTTAGGCGCCGGTGAGGGAGACTTC.